The 17 T cell receptor beta chains reported below all come from one sample, sequenced in a study of PD-1 blockade in classical Hodgkin lymphoma. Assay: immunoSEQ multiplex PCR; the TCRdb copy retains only in-frame clones and omits some. The sample has roughly 5,700 clones; approximately 80% are singletons. Relapse was seen in all patients after autologous stem cell transplantation, and brentuximab vedotin exposure was variable. PBMCs, once thawed, yielded CD8+ T cells isolated by magnetic negative selection. The sample here was CD8+ T cells from blood, taken at baseline. All receptors come from a human donor with classical Hodgkin lymphoma.

This rearrangement joins TRBV7-9 to TRBJ2-7; no reliable D call. Trimming cost V 1 base and J 4 bases, with 5 bases left between them. The CDR3 covers 12 residues. Germline V gives CDR1 SEHNR, CDR2 FQNEAQ (reference sequence). For the CDR3, the DNA is TGTGCCAGCAGCTTAGGGTATTACGAGCAGTACTTC. It encodes CASSLGYYEQYF.

The chain links TRBV28 to TRBJ2-7; unclear D gene. Per germline, CDR1 MDHEN and CDR2 SYDVKM. The CDR3 runs 11 residues. The germline V and J ends were trimmed by 6 bases and 0 bases, with 3 bases remaining between them. CDR3 sequence reads: CASRSSYEQYF. CDR3 in DNA: TGTGCCAGCAGGAGCTCCTACGAGCAGTACTTC.

This rearrangement joins TRBV7-9 to TRBJ2-3; no reliable D call. This CDR3 has 16 residues. The V gene's germline CDR1 is SEHNR and CDR2 FQNEAQ (reference sequence). The ends were cut back, 3 bases at V and 3 bases at J, with 16 bases in the middle. The CDR3 loop reads CASSFGPAAGTDTQYF. CDR3 sequence (DNA): TGTGCCAGCAGCTTCGGACCTGCTGCTGGGACAGATACGCAGTATTTT.

The CDR3 DNA sequence: TGTGCCAGCAGTTTTGAGTTTACAGGGAAAAACTATGGCTACACCTTC. It is translated as CASSFEFTGKNYGYTF. The rearrangement joins TRBV28 to TRBJ1-2; the D gene is possibly TRBD1 (6 bases). The germline V and J ends were trimmed by 3 bases and 2 bases, with 16 bases remaining between them. Germline values: CDR1 MDHEN, CDR2 SYDVKM. The CDR3 length is 16 residues.

This chain uses TRBV13 with TRBJ2-1; tentatively, D is TRBD2 (5 bases). Looked up from germline, CDR1 is PRHDT and CDR2 is FYEKMQ (reference sequence). V gave up 5 bases and J gave up 1 base, with 18 bases separating them. This CDR3 is built from 17 residues. CDR3 protein: CASSLGGREGSYNEQFF. For the CDR3, the DNA is TGTGCCAGCAGCCTCGGAGGAAGGGAAGGGTCCTACAATGAGCAGTTCTTC.

V gene TRBV30 combines with J gene TRBJ2-5; D possibly uses TRBD1 or TRBD2 (5 bases each). CDR1 is GTSNPN and CDR2 is SVGIG in the germline V gene (reference sequence). The V end was cut by 5 bases, the J end by 3 bases, with 19 bases between. CDR3 length equals 15 residues. The CDR3 reads CAWGLEGSYEETQYF. CDR3 sequence (DNA): TGTGCCTGGGGGCTAGAGGGGTCATATGAAGAGACCCAGTACTTC.

The rearrangement links TRBV20-1 to TRBJ1-2; D is uncertain. The ends were cut back, 2 bases at V and 8 bases at J, with 9 bases in the middle. The CDR3 has 11 residues. Germline V gene lookup returns CDR1 DFQATT and CDR2 SNEGSKA (reference sequence). CDR3 sequence reads: CSARMSAGYTF. In DNA form, the CDR3 reads TGCAGTGCTAGAATGTCGGCGGGCTACACCTTC.

The rearrangement uses TRBV12-5 and TRBJ2-1; TRBD2 aligns across 16 bases. In germline, CDR1 is LGHNT, CDR2 FRNRAP. The CDR3 loop spans 17 amino acids. CDR3 residues: CAPLGLAGGSSYNEQFF. CDR3 DNA: TGTGCCCCCTTGGGACTAGCGGGGGGGAGCTCCTACAATGAGCAGTTCTTC.

The V call is TRBV9, the J call TRBJ2-7, with D perhaps matching TRBD1 or TRBD2 (5 bases each). The V end was cut by 0 bases, the J end by 3 bases, with 13 bases between. The CDR3 spans 15 residues. Per the germline V gene, CDR1 is SGDLS and CDR2 is YYNGEE. The CDR3 DNA is TGTGCCAGCAGCGTAGGGCGAGGGGTAGACTACGAGCAGTACTTC. Its translation: CASSVGRGVDYEQYF.

V is TRBV2 and J is TRBJ2-3, with unresolved D. The ends were cut back, 1 base at V and 2 bases at J, with 7 bases in the middle. This CDR3 contains 14 residues. Germline lookup yields CDR1 SNHLY and CDR2 FYNNEI. CDR3 sequence (DNA): TGTGCCAGCAGTGAAGTAGGTCCCACAGATACGCAGTATTTT. Protein sequence: CASSEVGPTDTQYF.

The chain links TRBV4-1 to TRBJ1-6; no clear D. This CDR3 is built from 16 residues. The V end was cut by 0 bases, the J end by 4 bases, with 10 bases between. From germline, CDR1 is MGHRA and CDR2 YSYEKL. CDR3 region: CASSQELRLYNSPLHF. As DNA, the CDR3 is TGCGCCAGCAGCCAAGAACTACGGTTATATAATTCACCCCTCCACTTT.

With respect to this clone: The junction departs from germline at one end; a sequencing error may be responsible. The chain uses TRBV7-7 and TRBJ2-7; 7 bases align to TRBD2. Per germline, CDR1 SSHAT and CDR2 FNYEAQ (reference sequence). The CDR3 is 16 amino acids. DNA for the CDR3: TGTGCTAGCAGACTTCGGGGGGAACCCCGGACCTACGAGCAGTACTTC. It codes for CASRLRGEPRTYEQYF.

The sample holds one count of this clone. Other DNA variants within this sample encode the same CDR3. The V call is TRBV4-3, the J call TRBJ2-3; D uncertain. Germline loops: CDR1 LGHNA, CDR2 YSLEER. The CDR3 is made up of 14 amino acids. V was trimmed by 0 bases and J by 6 bases, leaving 10 bases between them. The chain's CDR3 is CASSQEPASDTQYF. The CDR3 bases are TGCGCCAGCAGCCAAGAACCCGCGTCGGATACGCAGTATTTT.

The gene calls are TRBV7-2 and TRBJ1-5, with a tentative D call TRBD1 (5 bases). V was cut by 5 bases and J by 3 bases, with 14 bases left in between. Per the germline V gene, CDR1 is SGHTA and CDR2 is FQGNSA. The CDR3 length is 15 residues. CDR3 in amino acids: CASSPTGRDNQPQHF. The CDR3, as DNA: TGTGCCAGCAGCCCGACGGGACGGGACAATCAGCCCCAGCATTTT.

This clone was observed once. The chain recombines TRBV6-5 with TRBJ2-3, with TRBD2 matching over 13 bases. CDR3 size: 16 residues. V shed 1 base, J shed 3 bases, and the junction held 1 base outside the gene matches. Germline V gene sequence: CDR1 MNHEY, CDR2 SVGAGI. The CDR3 loop is CASSYLTSGGTDTQYF. CDR3 nucleotides: TGTGCCAGCAGTTACTTGACTAGCGGGGGGACAGATACGCAGTATTTT.

Worth noting for this clone: One junction end disagrees with the germline gene, perhaps due to a read error. The chain has TRBV5-6 and TRBJ2-3; TRBD1 matches at 7 bases. CDR3 length: 12 residues. Germline loops: CDR1 SGHDT, CDR2 YYEEEE. The CDR3 DNA reads TGTGCCAGCAGCACCGGGACAGATTCGCAGTATTTT. This sequence encodes CASSTGTDSQYF.

This clone was counted once. This chain connects TRBV5-6 to TRBJ2-7, with 8 bases identical to TRBD2. This CDR3 is 15 amino acids long. The junction had 5 bases not matched to a gene; V was cut back by 3 bases and J by 0 bases. Germline-derived CDR1 and CDR2 are SGHDT and YYEEEE. Here the CDR3 DNA reads TGTGCCAGCAGCTCATTTAGCGGGGACTCCTACGAGCAGTACTTC. Translated: CASSSFSGDSYEQYF. The full variable domain, in which reference TRBV5-6 and TRBJ2-7 provide the parts outside the CDR3, is DAGVTQSPTHLIKTRGQQVTLRCSPKSGHDTVSWYQQALGQGPQFIFQYYEEEERQRGNFPDRFSGHQFPNYSSELNVNALLLGDSALYLCASSSFSGDSYEQYFGPGTRLTVT.